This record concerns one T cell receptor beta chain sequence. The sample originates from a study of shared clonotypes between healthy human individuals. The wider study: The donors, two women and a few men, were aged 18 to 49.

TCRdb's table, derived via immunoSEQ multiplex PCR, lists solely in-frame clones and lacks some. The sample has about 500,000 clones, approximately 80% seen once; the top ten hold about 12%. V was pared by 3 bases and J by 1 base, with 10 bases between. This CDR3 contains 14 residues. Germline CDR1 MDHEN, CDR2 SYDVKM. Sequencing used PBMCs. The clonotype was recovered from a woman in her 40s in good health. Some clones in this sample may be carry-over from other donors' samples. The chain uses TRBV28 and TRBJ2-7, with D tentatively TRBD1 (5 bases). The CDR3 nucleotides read TGTGCCAGCAGTTTGTGGCAGGGATCCTACGAGCAGTACTTC. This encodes CASSLWQGSYEQYF.